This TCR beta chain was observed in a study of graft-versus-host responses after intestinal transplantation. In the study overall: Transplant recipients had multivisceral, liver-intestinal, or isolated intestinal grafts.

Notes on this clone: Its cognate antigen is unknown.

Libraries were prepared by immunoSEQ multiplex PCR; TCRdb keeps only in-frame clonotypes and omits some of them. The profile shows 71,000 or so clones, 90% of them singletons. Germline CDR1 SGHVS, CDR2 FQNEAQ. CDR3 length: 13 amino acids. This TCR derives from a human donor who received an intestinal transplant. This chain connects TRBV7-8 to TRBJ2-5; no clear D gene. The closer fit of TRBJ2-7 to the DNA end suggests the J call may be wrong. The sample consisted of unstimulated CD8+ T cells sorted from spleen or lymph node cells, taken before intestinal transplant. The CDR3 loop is CASSLDGSYEQYF. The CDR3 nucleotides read TGTGCCAGCAGCTTAGACGGGTCCTACGAGCAGTACTTC.